Below, one TCR beta chain is given with its context. What it binds is not known. This entry is derived from a study of vaccination effects on CD4 cells after COVID-19. Study context: Each culture well received about 1.8 million PBMC. These cells were then cultured in IMDM with about 10 IU/ml IL-2 and 8.5 to 10 ug/ml peptides. The study, taken as a whole, reports: The authors studied few convalescent patients and collected no early post-infection timepoints. Infection- and vaccine-induced clones contracted markedly late after vaccination.

The CDR3 loop spans 13 amino acids. CDR1 is KGHSH, CDR2 LQKENI, per germline. The V end was cut by 5 bases, the J end by 6 bases, with 13 bases between. TCRdb's copy holds only in-frame clones and misses some; the assay was immunoSEQ multiplex PCR. This sample yields 40,000 or so clones, of which 65% to 80% are seen a single time; under 3% belongs to the top ten. CD4+ T cell isolation took place after less than 13 days of culture. The rearrangement links TRBV18 to TRBJ1-2, with D possibly being TRBD1 (5 bases). The source material was CD4+ T cells from PBMCs cultured without peptide, sampled before COVID-19 vaccination. This receptor was obtained from a human donor who received a COVID-19 vaccine. The CDR3 coding sequence is TGTGCCAGCTCAAGGGACTTACTGAATGGCTACACCTTC. Residues: CASSRDLLNGYTF.